The clone carrying this T cell receptor (beta chain) was observed a few times. V gave up 6 bases and J gave up 4 bases, with 18 bases separating them. This CDR3 contains 14 residues. Germline V gives CDR1 DFQATT, CDR2 SNEGSKA (reference sequence). TCR beta CDR3 regions were amplified from RNA transcripts. A set of HTBI primers served as the primers for a first-round RT-PCR of the TCR CDR3. TCRdb fed the multiplex PCR reads into MiXCR, producing one record per CDR3 protein. The sample has just over 550,000 distinct CDR3 sequences, 46% seen once. The entry originates in a study of T cells in Graves' hyperthyroidism and ophthalmopathy.

This chain connects TRBV20-1 to TRBJ1-1, with D possibly matching TRBD1 (6 bases). The sequenced material came from peripheral blood or thyroid tissue (not recorded which). The receptor's source is a woman aged 18-30 years with Graves' hyperthyroidism. The CDR3 loop is CSATGDTPSTEAFF. The CDR3 nucleotides read TGCAGTGCCACGGGGGACACCCCGAGCACTGAAGCTTTCTTT.